Included here is one T cell receptor beta chain sequence, with context. Its antigen is still unknown. The donors gave bone marrow, and they were healthy. These data come from a study of cytomegalovirus exposure and HLA in healthy donors. PCR primers comprised 60 Vbeta and 13 Jbeta primers. The repertoire was sequenced with immunoSEQ multiplex PCR; TCRdb's copy has only in-frame clones and lacks some. The data show 55,000 to 65,000 clones, just under 75% seen once. Study results and caveats: An analysis was carried out at a later point. It showed that HLA-associated TCR beta chains were more clonally expanded than equally common non-associated chains. Some TCR beta chains (164 of them) were listed as cytomegalovirus-associated.

Trimming cost V 8 bases and J 4 bases, with 14 bases left between them. Germline V gene data show CDR1 as SNHLY and CDR2 as FYNNEI. The CDR3 contains 13 residues. The specimen was PBMCs. The chain recombines TRBV2 with TRBJ1-2, with D possibly TRBD1 on 6 matching bases. This receptor was obtained from a man aged 25 to 40 in good health and CMV-seropositive. The DNA of the CDR3 is TGTGCCAGCCGCAGGGGAGAAACCTATGGCTACACCTTC. Amino acids: CASRRGETYGYTF.